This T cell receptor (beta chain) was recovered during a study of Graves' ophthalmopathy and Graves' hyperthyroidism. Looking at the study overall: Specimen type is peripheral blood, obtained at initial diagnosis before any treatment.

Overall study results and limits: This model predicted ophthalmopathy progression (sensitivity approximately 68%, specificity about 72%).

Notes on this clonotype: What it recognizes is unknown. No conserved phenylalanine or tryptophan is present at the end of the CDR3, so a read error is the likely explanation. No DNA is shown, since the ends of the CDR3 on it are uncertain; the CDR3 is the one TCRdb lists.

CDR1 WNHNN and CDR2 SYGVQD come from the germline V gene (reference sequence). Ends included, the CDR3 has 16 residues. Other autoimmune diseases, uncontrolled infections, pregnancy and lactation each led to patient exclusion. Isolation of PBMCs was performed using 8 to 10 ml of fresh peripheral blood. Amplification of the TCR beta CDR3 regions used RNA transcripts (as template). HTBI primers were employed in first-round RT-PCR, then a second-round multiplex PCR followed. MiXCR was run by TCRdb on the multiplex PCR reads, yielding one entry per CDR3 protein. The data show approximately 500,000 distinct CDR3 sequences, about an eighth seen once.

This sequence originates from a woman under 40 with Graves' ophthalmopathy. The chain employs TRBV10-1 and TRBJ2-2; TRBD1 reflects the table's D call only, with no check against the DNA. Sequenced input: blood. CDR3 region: CASSESAGDSAGELCL.